This T cell receptor (beta chain) was profiled in a study of T cell changes during pregnancy in multiple sclerosis. Clones were sequenced by immunoSEQ multiplex PCR, and TCRdb holds only the in-frame ones, with some missing. Among about 56,000 clones listed, 89% were seen once. The sequence was obtained from a female donor with multiple sclerosis, enrolled in a pregnancy study. The source material was peripheral blood, sampled after pregnancy.

The CDR3 region is CASSQDRGGAPYNEQFF. The CDR3 coding sequence is TGCGCCAGCAGCCAAGATCGGGGGGGTGCCCCCTACAATGAGCAGTTCTTC. The chain uses TRBV4-3 and TRBJ2-1, with 8 bases that match TRBD2. Germline V gene data show CDR1 as LGHNA and CDR2 as YSLEER. V lost 0 bases, J lost 2 bases, and 6 bases stayed unmatched. The CDR3 totals 17 residues.